This is a list of T cell receptor beta chains from one sample in a study of blood T cells in healthy people across ages. Using its own MiXCR run on the 5' RACE reads, TCRdb lists one record per CDR3 protein. The table has some 1.8 million distinct CDR3 sequences, around 42% seen once; the top ten hold more than 20%. Sequencing was performed on blood. The receptors come from a human donor in good health. Each CDR3 is given with its conserved first and last residue. The D gene is left open where the match is weak. Not all rows give a size; the values are once, few, many and, for expanded clones, a class.

J gene,clone size,D gene,V gene,CDR3 protein,CDR3 DNA
TRBJ2-1,few,-,TRBV9,CASSVNDPYNEQFF,TGTGCCAGCAGCGTAAATGACCCTTACAATGAGCAGTTCTTC
TRBJ2-7,once,TRBD1,TRBV27,CASSRQGSHEQYF,TGTGCCAGCAGTAGACAGGGAAGCCACGAGCAGTACTTC
TRBJ2-3,-,TRBD2,TRBV27,CASSSPSGGEDTQYF,TGTGCCAGCAGTTCCCCTAGCGGGGGAGAAGATACGCAGTATTTT
TRBJ2-3,few,-,TRBV4-1,CASSQVGRGRRSDTQYF,TGCGCCAGCAGCCAAGTGGGACGGGGGAGAAGGTCAGATACGCAGTATTTT
TRBJ1-5,-,TRBD1,TRBV7-9,CASSPPGTGSHQPQHF,TGTGCCAGCAGCCCCCCCGGGACAGGGAGTCATCAGCCCCAGCATTTT
TRBJ1-6,few,-,TRBV10-3,CAIRTGTENSPLHF,TGTGCCATCAGGACTGGGACCGAGAATTCACCCCTCCACTTT
TRBJ1-5,-,-,TRBV6-2/TRBV6-3,CASSLFPPNQPQHF,TGTGCCAGCAGTCTCTTCCCACCTAATCAGCCCCAGCATTTT
TRBJ2-7,-,-,TRBV7-3,CATPRGLTSYEQYF,TGTGCCACCCCAAGGGGACTTACTTCCTACGAGCAGTACTTC
TRBJ1-4,few,-,TRBV4-3,CASSPWGAGENEKLFF,TGCGCCAGCAGCCCGTGGGGAGCAGGGGAGAATGAAAAACTGTTTTTT
TRBJ1-5,few,-,TRBV13,CASSTGGTHQPQHF,TGTGCCAGCAGCACTGGGGGTACACATCAGCCCCAGCATTTT
TRBJ2-1,-,-,TRBV7-3,CASSSGARGRGSYNEQFF,TGTGCCAGCAGCTCGGGGGCCAGGGGACGAGGGTCCTACAATGAGCAGTTCTTC
TRBJ2-7,-,-,TRBV9,CASSAGLSSYEQYF,TGTGCCAGCAGCGCCGGGCTTAGCTCCTACGAGCAGTACTTC
TRBJ2-3,few,-,TRBV4-1,CASSQGSLSQYF,TGCGCCAGCAGCCAAGGAAGTCTGTCGCAGTATTTT
TRBJ1-2,-,-,TRBV7-9,CASSYTAGEGYTF,TGTGCCAGCAGCTACACGGCAGGGGAAGGCTACACCTTC
TRBJ1-1,few,-,TRBV15,CATSGFDQGSTEAFF,TGTGCCACCAGCGGATTTGACCAGGGGAGCACTGAAGCTTTCTTT
TRBJ1-6,-,-,TRBV12-3/TRBV12-4,CASSLGSIYNSPLHF,TGTGCCAGCAGTTTGGGTAGTATCTATAATTCACCCCTCCACTTT
TRBJ2-6,-,-,TRBV12-3/TRBV12-4,CVSSSDSAGANVRTF,TGTGTCAGCAGTTCCGACAGTGCAGGGGCCAACGTCCGGACTTTC
TRBJ2-7,-,-,TRBV25-1,CASSEYGDLTYEQYF,TGTGCCAGCAGTGAATATGGGGACCTAACCTACGAGCAGTACTTC
TRBJ2-7,few,-,TRBV7-6,CASSPGPRGTGLHLEQYF,TGTGCCAGCAGCCCGGGGCCAAGGGGAACGGGCCTACACCTCGAGCAGTACTTC
TRBJ1-2,-,-,TRBV10-3,CATNPLGEGNGYTF,TGTGCCACCAACCCGCTCGGGGAGGGTAACGGCTACACCTTC
TRBJ2-7,-,TRBD2,TRBV20-1,CSAERPGLVDYEQYF,TGCAGTGCAGAAAGGCCGGGACTAGTGGACTACGAGCAGTACTTC
TRBJ2-5,-,-,TRBV4-3,CASSQDLAVQETQYF,TGCGCCAGCAGCCAAGATCTGGCAGTCCAAGAGACCCAGTACTTC
TRBJ2-1,-,TRBD2,TRBV7-2,CASSPRTSGSYEQFF,TGTGCCAGCAGCCCCCGGACTAGCGGGTCCTATGAGCAGTTCTTC
TRBJ2-3,-,TRBD2,TRBV7-2,CASRKRGLADSTDTQYF,TGTGCCAGCAGGAAAAGGGGACTAGCGGACTCCACAGATACGCAGTATTTT
TRBJ2-1,few,TRBD1,TRBV29-1,CSGGQYTDEQFF,TGCAGCGGGGGACAGTACACCGATGAGCAGTTCTTC
TRBJ1-2,many,TRBD1,TRBV20-1,CSAREGDREAYGYTF,TGCAGTGCTAGAGAGGGGGACAGGGAGGCCTATGGCTACACCTTC
TRBJ1-5,-,-,TRBV6-2/TRBV6-3,CASTEGGLRPQHF,TGTGCCAGCACCGAGGGCGGCCTACGGCCCCAGCATTTT
TRBJ2-1,few,TRBD1,TRBV25-1,CASSGTGYEQFF,TGTGCCAGTTCGGGGACAGGGTATGAGCAGTTCTTC
TRBJ1-2,-,-,TRBV5-1,CASSLATATNYGYTF,TGCGCCAGCAGCTTGGCTACAGCTACTAACTATGGCTACACCTTC
TRBJ2-1,-,TRBD2,TRBV5-6,CASSLWTSGGAADEQFF,TGTGCCAGCAGCTTGTGGACTAGCGGGGGGGCAGCGGATGAGCAGTTCTTC
TRBJ1-2,-,-,TRBV6-1,CASSEASGGNYGYTF,TGTGCCAGCAGTGAAGCGAGTGGAGGGAACTATGGCTACACCTTC
TRBJ2-3,-,-,TRBV15,CATSRGLYLTDTQYF,TGTGCCACCAGCAGAGGGTTATACCTCACAGATACGCAGTATTTT
TRBJ1-4,-,-,TRBV4-1,CASSHLDSNEKLFF,TGCGCCAGCAGCCACCTTGACTCTAATGAAAAACTGTTTTTT
TRBJ1-1,-,-,TRBV6-2/TRBV6-3,CASREPANTEAFF,TGTGCCAGCCGGGAGCCAGCGAACACTGAAGCTTTCTTT
TRBJ2-1,-,TRBD2,TRBV4-2,CASSQEAGEGNEQFF,TGTGCCAGCAGCCAAGAGGCGGGGGAGGGTAATGAGCAGTTCTTC
TRBJ1-2,few,-,TRBV7-2,CASSVKWDYGYTF,TGTGCCAGCAGTGTAAAGTGGGACTATGGCTACACCTTC
TRBJ2-2,-,TRBD2,TRBV7-2,CASSSRLAGGGLFF,TGTGCCAGCAGCTCCCGACTAGCGGGGGGCGGGCTGTTTTTT
TRBJ2-3,-,-,TRBV12-3/TRBV12-4,CASSISGGSRANTQYF,TGTGCCAGCAGCATCTCTGGGGGGAGTAGAGCAAATACGCAATATTTT
TRBJ2-7,few,-,TRBV11-2,CASSLRRRAEGKAYEQYF,TGTGCCAGCAGCTTACGACGGAGGGCAGAGGGAAAGGCCTACGAGCAGTACTTC
TRBJ2-1,-,-,TRBV5-1,CASKRINEQFF,TGCGCCAGCAAGAGGATCAATGAGCAGTTCTTC
TRBJ2-7,-,-,TRBV20-1,CTIWASGDYEQYF,TGCACCATATGGGCCTCAGGGGACTACGAGCAGTACTTC
TRBJ1-3,-,-,TRBV2,CASWEDGGLRGNTIYF,TGTGCCAGCTGGGAGGACGGGGGGCTCCGTGGAAACACCATATATTTT
TRBJ2-5,few,-,TRBV7-2,CASSNSGSGRRVLETQYF,TGTGCCAGCAGCAACTCGGGCTCGGGCAGGCGTGTACTAGAGACCCAGTACTTC
TRBJ2-7,few,-,TRBV5-1,CASQDREGSYEQYF,TGCGCCAGCCAGGACAGGGAGGGCTCCTACGAGCAGTACTTC
TRBJ2-7,-,-,TRBV9,CASSPTLGGLRDYEQYF,TGTGCCAGCAGCCCGACCCTTGGGGGGTTGAGGGACTACGAGCAGTACTTC
TRBJ2-1,-,TRBD2,TRBV12-3/TRBV12-4,CASRASGGRNEQFF,TGTGCCAGCAGAGCTAGCGGGGGCCGCAATGAGCAGTTCTTC
TRBJ2-7,-,-,TRBV2,CASSVPLDEQYF,TGTGCCAGCAGTGTGCCGTTGGACGAGCAGTACTTC
TRBJ2-7,-,-,TRBV28,CASSFGVGEQYF,TGTGCCAGCAGTTTTGGAGTGGGCGAGCAGTACTTC
TRBJ1-4,-,-,TRBV20-1,CSARVEGGKANEKLFF,TGCAGTGCTAGGGTGGAGGGGGGCAAGGCTAATGAAAAACTGTTTTTT
TRBJ2-5,-,-,TRBV20-1,CSANIHQETQYF,TGCAGTGCTAACATTCACCAAGAGACCCAGTACTTC
TRBJ2-1,few,TRBD1,TRBV9,CASSVAPHRGSNEQFF,TGTGCCAGCAGCGTAGCCCCTCACAGGGGATCGAATGAGCAGTTCTTC
TRBJ2-7,-,-,TRBV2,CASRWRHYEQYF,TGTGCCAGCAGATGGCGCCACTACGAGCAGTACTTC
TRBJ1-5,-,-,TRBV4-1,CASSQVAYYSNQPQHF,TGCGCCAGCAGCCAAGTCGCGTACTATAGCAATCAGCCCCAGCATTTT